This passage covers 12 T cell receptor beta chains from one sample sequenced in a study of shared clonotypes between healthy human individuals (dated by TCRdb to the early 2020s). Libraries came from the immunoSEQ multiplex PCR assay. Not all clones reach the TCRdb copy of this immuneACCESS table, which keeps in-frame sequences only. Checked studies attribute under half of the gap to unresolved V genes and leave the rest unexplained. A total of millions of clones appear in this sample, just over 90% of them only once. The biggest ten clones account for 0.39% of the sample. Source material: naive CD4+ T cells from PBMCs. The sample's cell subset or site label, in plain terms: CD45RA+ positively selected. The receptors shown here come from a man aged 18 to 30 in good health. Some clones in this sample may be carry-over from other donors' samples.

The V gene is TRBV28, the J gene TRBJ2-6, with 9 bases lining up with TRBD1. The CDR3 covers 15 residues. J gave up 0 bases and V 10 bases, and 4 bases lay outside the gene matches. CDR1 and CDR2 (germline): MDHEN, SYDVKM. The CDR3: CATRQGGSGANVLTF. For the CDR3, the DNA is TGTGCCACCAGACAGGGGGGCTCTGGGGCCAACGTCCTGACTTTC.

V is TRBV2 and J is TRBJ1-2; no clear D. This CDR3 spans 11 amino acids. V dropped 4 bases and J dropped 11 bases, with 11 bases sitting between them. CDR1 is SNHLY and CDR2 is FYNNEI in the germline V gene. The CDR3 spells CASSGVREYTF. CDR3 coding DNA: TGTGCCAGCAGTGGTGTACGGGAGTACACCTTC.

As concerns this clone: Other DNA sequences from this sample encode an identical CDR3 as well. The chain is built from TRBV28 and TRBJ1-2; D is unclear. The CDR3 totals 10 residues. Germline CDR1 reads MDHEN; CDR2 reads SYDVKM. CDR3 protein: CASGNYGYTF. CDR3 DNA sequence: TGTGCTAGCGGTAACTATGGCTACACCTTC.

The J gene is TRBJ2-7, the V gene TRBV7-2; possible D gene TRBD2, 5 bases. The ends were cut back, 1 base at V and 2 bases at J, with 15 bases in the middle. The CDR3 has 16 amino acids. The germline V gene encodes CDR1 SGHTA and CDR2 FQGNSA. This chain's CDR3 is CASSLGPGGRTYEQYF. CDR3 DNA: TGTGCCAGCAGCTTAGGGCCCGGCGGGCGGACCTACGAGCAGTACTTC.

The chain recombines TRBV5-5 with TRBJ2-1, with 13 bases aligning to TRBD2. V shed 4 bases and J 8 bases; nucleotides not matched to a gene: 3. Germline CDR1 reads SGHKS; CDR2 reads YYEKEE (reference sequence). The CDR3 spans 14 residues. The CDR3 protein is CASSRGLAGDEQFF. The CDR3 region has the DNA TGTGCCAGCAGCCGCGGACTAGCGGGAGATGAGCAGTTCTTC. Filled out from reference TRBV5-5 and TRBJ2-1, the complete variable domain reads DAGVTQSPTHLIKTRGQQVTLRCSPISGHKSVSWYQQVLGQGPQFIFQYYEKEERGRGNFPDRFSARQFPNYSSELNVNALLLGDSALYLCASSRGLAGDEQFFGPGTRLTVL.

The chain is built from TRBV19 and TRBJ1-1; 7 bases fit TRBD1. The CDR3 totals 14 residues. Germline V gene sequence: CDR1 LNHDA, CDR2 SQIVND (reference sequence). Trimming at V came to 10 bases and at J to 1 base, leaving 9 bases not matched to a gene. The CDR3 here is CATAVQGRNTEAFF. CDR3 nucleotide sequence: TGTGCCACCGCAGTACAGGGGAGGAACACTGAAGCTTTCTTT.

The chain couples TRBV11-3 to TRBJ2-3; TRBD2 aligns across 9 bases. Trimming removed 0 bases from V and 3 bases from J; junction bases left unmatched: 7. The CDR3 spans 17 residues. CDR1 is SGHNT and CDR2 is YENEEA in the germline V gene. The CDR3 region has the DNA TGTGCCAGCAGCTTAGATGATCTAGCGGGGCCAACAGATACGCAGTATTTT. Translated, it gives CASSLDDLAGPTDTQYF.

On this clone itself: One end of the junction fails to match germline, which may point to a read error. The chain joins TRBV18 to TRBJ2-1; tentative D call: TRBD1 (5 bases). Germline CDR1 reads KGHSH; CDR2 reads LQKENI. The CDR3 loop spans 15 amino acids. CDR3 nucleotide sequence: TGTGCCAGCTCTCCACAGGACCCCTCCTACAATGAGCAGTTCTTC. Amino acid sequence: CASSPQDPSYNEQFF.

The chain recombines TRBV11-2 with TRBJ1-1, with 7 bases matching TRBD1. CDR1 and CDR2 from the germline V gene are SGHAT and FQNNGV. This CDR3 is 14 amino acids long. V trimming: 6 bases; J trimming: 3 bases; junction bases outside the gene matches: 7. The CDR3 DNA reads as TGTGCCAGCAGAACCCCAGGGGGGGACACTGAAGCTTTCTTT. This translates into CASRTPGGDTEAFF.

This chain joins TRBV7-2 and TRBJ1-3; D ambiguous. Trimming removed 2 bases from V and 3 bases from J, with 5 bases in between. Germline CDR1 and CDR2: SGHTA and FQGNSA. The CDR3 covers 13 residues. The CDR3 sequence: CASSLLSGNTIYF. The CDR3 DNA sequence: TGTGCCAGCAGCTTACTCAGTGGAAACACCATATATTTT.

The rearrangement links TRBV10-3 to TRBJ1-1; the D is unclear. CDR1 ENHRY and CDR2 SYGVKD come from the germline V gene. The CDR3 spans 14 residues. V was clipped by 2 bases and J by 3 bases, with 10 bases between them. The CDR3 is CAISEPRGDTEAFF. The CDR3 region has the DNA TGTGCCATCAGTGAGCCCCGCGGGGACACTGAAGCTTTCTTT.

The gene calls are TRBV7-9 and TRBJ2-7; D is ambiguous. CDR3 length equals 12 residues. CDR1 SEHNR and CDR2 FQNEAQ come from the germline V gene (reference sequence). Trimming took off 5 bases at V and 5 bases at J, with 10 bases between the two ends. The CDR3 nucleotides read TGTGCCAGCAGCCCCTCTAGAAACGAGCAGTACTTC. The encoded protein is CASSPSRNEQYF.